The T cell receptor beta chain described here comes from a study of beta chain features in type 1 diabetes. Trimming cost V 7 bases and J 2 bases, with 18 bases left between them. Germline loops: CDR1 MNHEY, CDR2 SMNVEV (reference sequence). The CDR3 sequence is 15 residues long. Expressed TCRB transcripts were sequenced because the entire RNA isolate underwent reverse transcription. The assay was immunoSEQ multiplex PCR, and TCRdb's table has in-frame clones only and misses some. This sample yields under 250,000 clones, of which roughly 14% are seen a single time; around 0.026% belongs to the top ten. This clone was picked up a small number of times.

The clonotype originates from a woman between 40 and 50 years old in good health. The sequenced sample was naive CD4+ T cells from blood. This chain joins TRBV27 and TRBJ2-7; D is possibly TRBD1 (6 bases). DNA of the CDR3: TGTGCCAGCACCTCCCGGACAGCCCTCACCTACGAGCAGTACTTC. Translating it yields CASTSRTALTYEQYF.